This TCR beta chain was sequenced for a study of naive and memory T cell subsets. General study findings and limits: Naive and memory repertoire findings lacked a ground truth for validation. Naive repertoires, especially CD8, held a few larger clonotypes, possibly memory cells re-expressing CD45RA.

On this clonotype: Its target is not known.

The beta constant-region primer was an equimolar mix of two oligonucleotides covering TRBC1 and TRBC2. The ligated cDNA underwent four PCR rounds using SP2 and nested alpha and beta constant-region primers. TCRdb ran MiXCR on the UMI-ligation and nested PCR reads and lists one entry per CDR3 protein. The table includes around 160,000 distinct CDR3 sequences, roughly 20% detected once. CD4+ T cell IFNgamma after overnight CMV lysate exposure gave donor CMV status. The ends were cut back, 2 bases at V and 3 bases at J, with 4 bases in the middle. The CDR3 is 12 amino acids. Germline V gene sequence: CDR1 KGHSH, CDR2 LQKENI.

This sequence was found in a human donor in good health. The chain uses TRBV18 and TRBJ2-5; D unclear. Sequences were obtained from naive CD4+ T cells from blood. The CDR3 DNA is TGTGCCAGCTCACCAGAGGAAGAGACCCAGTACTTC. Its translation: CASSPEEETQYF.